This TCR beta chain derives from a study of T cell responses to AZD1222 COVID-19 vaccine (dated by TCRdb to the early 2020s). Broadly, across the study: TCR sequencing covered over 230 trial participants: nearly 210 given two doses of AZD1222 and approximately 26 given two doses of MenACWY control vaccine. Enrollment into the trials was organized by age into subgroups of 18-55, 56-69 and 70-plus years, and those subgroups contained approximately 160, 26 and 62 TCR-sequenced participants, respectively. The full study reports these points: Spike-specific TCR breadth and depth rose significantly after two AZD1222 doses compared with day 0 and with MenACWY recipients. Most participants were white British and females outnumbered males, and the authors suggested that clonal diversity may have been underestimated. The whole spike protein was spanned by vaccine-associated CD4 TCRs, and dominant responses were seen in regions 160-218 and 743-854. Nearly half of unique spike-specific TCRs reportedly recognized epitopes outside regions mutated in the B.1.351 and B.1.1.7 variants. Because no samples from the day 14 peak response were available, repertoires could be characterized only after the peak T cell response. Conclusions about previously exposed vaccinees are limited, since just a handful of AZD1222 recipients were seropositive for SARS-CoV-2 at baseline. In the small 56-69-year group, the increase in depth fell short of significance, most likely because of low power.

Unmatched junction bases come to 8, with V trimmed by 2 bases and J by 0 bases. Based on the germline V gene, the CDR1 and CDR2 sequences are MNHEY and SVGEGT. The CDR3 runs 18 amino acids, cysteine and phenylalanine included. The read is trimmed to its CDR3 DNA, 54 bases read in frame from base 1. With respect to this clone: Its antigen target is currently unknown. No clone much larger than this one lies a single base away; base qualities are absent.

The CDR3 regions of human TCRbeta chains were analyzed by immunosequencing. Per the authors' processing: Repertoire TCRs were checked for matches against a reference library of SARS-CoV-2-specific TCRs that had been generated using the MIRA antigen-specificity platform. Breadth was defined as the fraction of unique TCRs that were SARS-CoV-2-associated, and depth was defined as the fraction of total T cells that were SARS-CoV-2-associated. Using the MIRA data, each spike-specific TCR was assigned both to the spike region to which the TCR was reactive and to a CD4 or CD8 class. Log10-transformed breadth and depth values were compared by one-way ANOVA with Sidak's multiple comparisons tests. The clones in this table, taken by TCRdb from immuneACCESS, are in-frame only. Not every clone is retained; where verified, under half of the shortfall comes from an unresolved V gene, and the cause of the rest is unknown. The V and J calls and clone size are taken from that table; D and trimming were inferred from the DNA. Present in this sample are just over 150,000 clones, more than 75% of which were seen just once. 8% to 10% of the sample belongs to the ten largest clones.

Sample time point, as interpreted from the label and publication: about 28 days (+/-7) after the second vaccine dose. AZD1222 recipients whose second dose came at about 4 weeks and those whose second dose came at about 12 weeks were combined into one group, since spike-specific TCR depth and breadth did not differ between the two schedules. Vaccinee samples came from UK trials COV001 and COV002, including a single-blind randomized controlled phase 2/3 trial of AZD1222 (ChAdOx1 nCoV-19) in healthy adults. Trial participant PBMC samples were collected at day 0 and day 28 after the second dose for TCRbeta chain sequencing.

The sequence was collected from an adult who received the AZD1222 COVID-19 vaccine. In this chain, TRBV6-2 or TRBV6-3 is recombined with TRBJ2-1, with 9 bases aligning to TRBD2. The sample consisted of peripheral blood, taken 28 days after the second AZD1222 dose. The nucleotides are TGTGCCAGCAGTTACAACCAGCGGGAGGTACTCTCCTACAATGAGCAGTTCTTC. Translated, this gives CASSYNQREVLSYNEQFF.